This TCR beta chain was documented in a study of blood T cell repertoires in COVID-19. Overall study: Sites across the United States, Italy and Spain contributed samples from acute and convalescent COVID-19. PBMCs, B-cell-depleted T cells, or T cells were the source of the cDNA or gDNA that made up the material.

Germline assignment: CDR1 LGHNA and CDR2 YSLEER. The length of the CDR3 is 14 residues. V lost 0 bases and J 2 bases, leaving 6 bases between the germline ends. Authors' methods: From reference gene primer amplification, estimates of nucleated cell counts were derived. Here immunoSEQ multiplex PCR was the method, and the copy in TCRdb shows in-frame clones only, minus some. For V, J and clone size, that table is used; D and trimming come from the DNA. The table has more than 85,000 clones, 80% to 85% seen once. This clone was counted many times. This receptor was taken from a woman over 75 with acute or convalescent COVID-19. This chain connects TRBV4-3 to TRBJ2-3, with no clear D. The sequenced material came from peripheral blood. The CDR3, as DNA: TGCGCCAGCAGCCAAGAATCCTTCACAGATACGCAGTATTTT. Translating gives CASSQESFTDTQYF.